The rows below give T cell receptor beta chains drawn from one sample of a study of beta chain features in type 1 diabetes. Sequenced by immunoSEQ multiplex PCR; TCRdb stores in-frame clones only, minus some. The profile shows more than 300,000 clones, roughly 12% of them singletons. The specimen sequenced was naive CD4+ T cells from blood. The receptors come from a man aged 18 to 30 in good health. Both conserved end residues are part of each CDR3. Each record gives: V gene, clone size, D gene, J gene, CDR3 DNA, CDR3 protein. A D gene is named only where the DNA matches it firmly. Rows give clone size only sometimes, using once, few, many, or a class for an expanded clone.

TRBV7-8	few	NA	TRBJ1-2	TGTGCCAGCAGCCCCCGGGACATCTATGGCTACACCTTC	CASSPRDIYGYTF
TRBV14	few	TRBD2	TRBJ2-1	TGTGCCAGCAGCCCGGGACTAGCGGTCAATGAGCAGTTCTTC	CASSPGLAVNEQFF
TRBV10-3	few	NA	TRBJ2-3	TGTGCCATCACCTTAGGGCGGGGAGAGGGAGATACGCAGTATTTT	CAITLGRGEGDTQYF
TRBV7-2	NA	NA	TRBJ2-5	TGTGCCAGCAGCCACCCAATAAGACAGCGCCGGGAGACCCAGTACTTC	CASSHPIRQRRETQYF
TRBV30	few	NA	TRBJ2-1	TGTGCCTGGTTACGTAGCTACAATGAGCAGTTCTTC	CAWLRSYNEQFF
TRBV6-5	NA	TRBD1	TRBJ2-7	TGTGCCAGCAGTGATATGGCAGGGGGCTACGAGCAGTACTTC	CASSDMAGGYEQYF
TRBV28	NA	NA	TRBJ2-7	TGTGCCAGCAGTTTCAGGGTCCGAGGTAGGAACGAGCAGTACTTC	CASSFRVRGRNEQYF
TRBV18	NA	NA	TRBJ2-3	TGTGCCAGCTCACCAAGTTACCTAAGCACAGATACGCAGTATTTT	CASSPSYLSTDTQYF
TRBV25-1	few	TRBD2	TRBJ2-2	TGTGCCAGCCAAGTCCTAGCGGGAGGTGACACCGGGGAGCTGTTTTTT	CASQVLAGGDTGELFF
TRBV29-1	NA	TRBD2	TRBJ2-3	TGCAGCGTCATCGGACTAGCGGGAGGGCCCGAATGGGATACGCAGTATTTT	CSVIGLAGGPEWDTQYF
TRBV7-9	many	NA	TRBJ1-1	TGTGCCAGCAGGGCCGGGACATCAAACGGAGGAGCTTTCTTT	CASRAGTSNGGAFF
TRBV11-3	NA	TRBD1	TRBJ2-1	TGTGCCAGCAGCCCGGGACAGGTCCCCAGGAATGAGCAGTTCTTC	CASSPGQVPRNEQFF
TRBV7-2	NA	NA	TRBJ2-3	TGTGCCAGCAGCTTAAGGGTCTGGGAAACGCGGGCTAGCACAGATACGCAGTATTTT	CASSLRVWETRASTDTQYF
TRBV28	few	TRBD1	TRBJ2-5	TGTGCCAGCAGTTTTCCGGGGACAGCGAAACAAGAGACCCAGTACTTC	CASSFPGTAKQETQYF
TRBV14	NA	TRBD2	TRBJ2-5	TGTGCCAGCAATCCTAGCGGGACCGGCCTCGAGACCCAGTACTTC	CASNPSGTGLETQYF
TRBV7-2	few	TRBD1	TRBJ1-1	TGTGCCAGCAGCTTAGCGGGGGGACAGGTGGGCACTGAAGCTTTCTTT	CASSLAGGQVGTEAFF
TRBV7-6	NA	NA	TRBJ2-2	TGTGCCAGCAGCTTTCGATTAGGGGTCACCGGGGAGCTGTTTTTT	CASSFRLGVTGELFF
TRBV5-5	few	TRBD2	TRBJ2-1	TGTGCCAGCAGCTGGGAGGGACTAGCGGACAACAATGAGCAGTTCTTC	CASSWEGLADNNEQFF
TRBV29-1	NA	TRBD1	TRBJ2-7	TGCAGCTTTAGGGGGCAGGGCTACGAGCAGTACTTC	CSFRGQGYEQYF
TRBV18	few	NA	TRBJ1-3	TGTGCCAGCTCACCGTCGGCGGTAGGTGCTGGAAACACCATATATTTT	CASSPSAVGAGNTIYF
TRBV7-2	NA	NA	TRBJ1-2	TGTGCCAGCAGCTTAGCGAGCGGCAACCCAGGAGGCTACACCTTC	CASSLASGNPGGYTF
TRBV7-7	NA	NA	TRBJ2-1	TGTGCCAGCAGCTTAGACAGATACAATGAGCAGTTCTTC	CASSLDRYNEQFF
TRBV4-1	NA	NA	TRBJ1-3	TGCGCCAGCAGCCAAGACCGTCGAAACACCATATATTTT	CASSQDRRNTIYF
TRBV6-6	NA	NA	TRBJ1-1	TGTGCCAGCGTGGGGGCTCGAACTGAAGCTTTCTTT	CASVGARTEAFF
TRBV5-1	NA	NA	TRBJ1-2	TGCGCCAGCAGCTTGGGTTTCAGCGGCAGCCAAGGCTATGGCTACACCTTC	CASSLGFSGSQGYGYTF
TRBV21-1	few	NA	TRBJ1-2	TGTGCCAGCAGCCTCCACTCGTACCCCCCCTATGGCTACACCTTC	CASSLHSYPPYGYTF
TRBV29-1	NA	TRBD2	TRBJ2-7	TGCAGCGTTGACTTTAGCGGGAGGGGATACGAGCAGTACTTC	CSVDFSGRGYEQYF
TRBV6-5	few	TRBD1	TRBJ1-5	TGTGCCAGCAGTGGGGACAGCCGCAATCAGCCCCAGCATTTT	CASSGDSRNQPQHF
TRBV7-9	NA	NA	TRBJ2-3	TGTGCCAGCAGCCTAGGAGGAACCACAGATACGCAGTATTTT	CASSLGGTTDTQYF
TRBV14	NA	NA	TRBJ1-6	TGTGCCAGCAGCCAAGATTCGGGGGTTTCACCCCTCCACTTT	CASSQDSGVSPLHF
TRBV4-2	few	TRBD2	TRBJ2-5	TGTGCCAGCAGCCAATACCTAGCGGGAGGCACCCCAGAGACCCAGTACTTC	CASSQYLAGGTPETQYF
TRBV19	few	NA	TRBJ1-5	TGTGCCAGTAGTGCGGCAGGCAATCAGCCCCAGCATTTT	CASSAAGNQPQHF
TRBV28	few	TRBD1	TRBJ1-5	TGTGCCAGCCACCGACAGGGGTGGGGAGATCAGCCCCAGCATTTT	CASHRQGWGDQPQHF
TRBV4-3	NA	NA	TRBJ2-3	TGCGCCAGCAGCCTCGAAGCGGCTAGCACAGATACGCAGTATTTT	CASSLEAASTDTQYF
TRBV6-6	NA	TRBD1	TRBJ2-7	TGTGCCAGCAGTTACTCTGGGACAGGGAAAAGCGAGCAGTACTTC	CASSYSGTGKSEQYF
TRBV9	NA	TRBD2	TRBJ2-1	TGTGCCAGCAGCGTAGGAGGGCTAGCGGCTTTCAATGAGCAGTTCTTC	CASSVGGLAAFNEQFF